Shown below are 21 T cell receptor beta chains from a single sample sequenced in a study of blood T cell repertoires in COVID-19. The data were produced by immunoSEQ multiplex PCR, yet TCRdb's version contains in-frame clones alone and is incomplete. The sample holds hundreds of thousands of clones, approximately 88% seen once. Material for sequencing was PBMCs or T cells enriched from blood (not recorded which). Source of these receptors: a man in his sixties who had recovered from COVID-19.

This clone appeared a single time. CDR3 bases: TGTGCCAGCAGCCCAACCCAGGGGGCCCGCCTCTATGGCTACACCTTC. Protein product: CASSPTQGARLYGYTF. The V and J genes are TRBV7-9 and TRBJ1-2; the match to TRBD1 covers 8 bases. Germline values: CDR1 SEHNR, CDR2 FQNEAQ (reference sequence). J gave up 4 bases and V 5 bases, and 12 bases lay outside the gene matches. This CDR3 spans 16 amino acids.

V is TRBV6-1 and J is TRBJ2-7, with D uncertain. Germline V lookup: CDR1 MNHNS, CDR2 SASEGT. V gave up 1 base and J gave up 0 bases, with 10 bases separating them. This CDR3 spans 15 amino acids. The CDR3 DNA reads as TGTGCCAGCAGTGAAGGGGCTACCTACTCCTACGAGCAGTACTTC. As protein: CASSEGATYSYEQYF.

The chain recombines TRBV5-1 with TRBJ2-7; perhaps TRBD2 as D (6 bases). Per germline, CDR1 SGHRS and CDR2 YFSETQ. V was clipped by 1 base and J by 3 bases, with 11 bases between them. The CDR3 spans 14 residues. CDR3 DNA sequence: TGCGCCAGCAGCTTGACTAGCACTTTCTACGAGCAGTACTTC. Translating gives CASSLTSTFYEQYF.

The gene calls are TRBV19 and TRBJ1-5; a possible D gene is TRBD1 (6 bases). Germline V CDR1 and CDR2: LNHDA, SQIVND (reference sequence). V lost 6 bases to trimming and J lost 0 bases, with 12 bases between them. CDR3 length equals 15 residues. CDR3 DNA: TGTGCCAGTAGAATGGGACAAGTTAGCAATCAGCCCCAGCATTTT. Translating it yields CASRMGQVSNQPQHF.

This chain links TRBV5-1 with TRBJ1-6, with TRBD1 as a possible D gene (5 bases). Germline V CDR1 and CDR2: SGHRS, YFSETQ. V was pared by 0 bases and J by 4 bases, with 17 bases between. This CDR3 is 18 amino acids long. CDR3 nucleotide sequence: TGCGCCAGCAGCTTGGAAGGGGCAGGTGGGGTATATAATTCACCCCTCCACTTT. Translated: CASSLEGAGGVYNSPLHF.

The CDR3 here is CASSLAGAGTDTQYF. The CDR3 DNA reads TGTGCCAGCAGCTTAGCAGGGGCGGGGACAGATACGCAGTATTTT. The J gene is TRBJ2-3, the V gene TRBV7-2; D may be TRBD2 (6 bases). The V end lost 0 bases, the J end lost 3 bases, and 10 bases lay between the germline ends. The CDR3 loop spans 15 amino acids. Germline CDR1 reads SGHTA; CDR2 reads FQGNSA.

The V and J genes are TRBV11-2 and TRBJ2-7, with 8 bases fitting TRBD1. The CDR3 length is 14 residues. V shed 5 bases and J 7 bases; nucleotides not matched to a gene: 10. Germline CDR1 SGHAT, CDR2 FQNNGV. In DNA form, the CDR3 reads TGTGCCAGCAGCCTGACTGCAGGGGGCGGGGAGCAGTACTTC. It codes for CASSLTAGGGEQYF. Full variable domain (outside the CDR3, taken from reference TRBV11-2 and TRBJ2-7): EAGVAQSPRYKIIEKRQSVAFWCNPISGHATLYWYQQILGQGPKLLIQFQNNGVVDDSQLPKDRFSAERLKGVDSTLKIQPAKLEDSAVYLCASSLTAGGGEQYFGPGTRLTVT.

The chain recombines TRBV6-6 with TRBJ2-6, with TRBD1 identical over 7 bases. Germline lookup yields CDR1 MNHNY and CDR2 SVGAGI (reference sequence). The CDR3 spans 18 residues. The V and J ends lost 5 bases and 3 bases, in that order; junction bases with no gene match: 13. The CDR3 here is CASSRPRTGPGGANVLTF. The CDR3 DNA follows: TGTGCCAGCAGTCGACCCCGGACAGGCCCGGGTGGGGCCAACGTCCTGACTTTC.

The CDR3 DNA follows: TGTGCCAGCAGTGGGGGGGAGCCCCAGCATTTT. This encodes CASSGGEPQHF. This chain links TRBV2 with TRBJ1-5, with D possibly being TRBD1 (5 bases). Deletions cut 4 bases from V and 8 bases from J, with 6 bases between. CDR1 SNHLY and CDR2 FYNNEI come from the germline V gene. The length of the CDR3 is 11 residues. Together with reference TRBV2 and TRBJ1-5, the CDR3 gives the full variable domain: EPEVTQTPSHQVTQMGQEVILRCVPISNHLYFYWYRQILGQKVEFLVSFYNNEISEKSEIFDDQFSVERPDGSNFTLKIRSTKLEDSAMYFCASSGGEPQHFGDGTRLSIL.

V gene TRBV27 combines with J gene TRBJ1-2; 10 positions match TRBD1. V shed 7 bases and J 2 bases; nucleotides not matched to a gene: 7. This CDR3 is 15 amino acids long. Per germline, CDR1 MNHEY and CDR2 SMNVEV (reference sequence). CDR3 sequence reads: CASTYRQGANYGYTF. CDR3 coding DNA: TGTGCCAGCACTTACAGACAGGGGGCAAACTATGGCTACACCTTC.

The J gene is TRBJ2-1, the V gene TRBV9, with 7 bases matching TRBD2. The CDR3 runs 15 residues. Germline V gene sequence: CDR1 SGDLS, CDR2 YYNGEE. V lost 2 bases and J lost 2; bases outside the gene matches: 4. DNA for the CDR3: TGTGCCAGCAGCGTTCACCTAGCGGCCTACAATGAGCAGTTCTTC. Translating it yields CASSVHLAAYNEQFF.

This chain joins TRBV2 and TRBJ2-5, with 7 bases that match TRBD1. CDR3 length equals 13 residues. Trimming cost V 6 bases and J 2 bases; bases outside gene matches: 3. CDR1 SNHLY and CDR2 FYNNEI come from the germline V gene. This CDR3 reads CASSEGQQETQYF. In DNA form, the CDR3 reads TGTGCCAGCAGCGAGGGACAGCAAGAGACCCAGTACTTC.

CDR3 nucleotide sequence: TGTGCCAGCAGCTCCGAGGGGGCTGCGGAGACCCAGTACTTC. It translates to CASSSEGAAETQYF. The gene calls are TRBV7-2 and TRBJ2-5, with 7 nucleotides matching TRBD1. This CDR3 comprises 14 residues. Per the germline V gene, CDR1 is SGHTA and CDR2 is FQGNSA. V lost 4 bases to trimming and J lost 5 bases; unmatched junction nucleotides: 7.

This clone was seen only once. The rearrangement uses TRBV5-1 and TRBJ1-4; D remains ambiguous. Trimming took 5 bases from V and 5 from J, leaving 13 bases between them. The CDR3 runs 14 residues. Germline V gives CDR1 SGHRS, CDR2 YFSETQ. This CDR3 reads CASRAGERNEKLFF. The CDR3 DNA sequence: TGCGCCAGCAGGGCCGGGGAAAGGAATGAAAAACTGTTTTTT. Full variable domain (missing parts from reference TRBV5-1 and TRBJ1-4): KAGVTQTPRYLIKTRGQQVTLSCSPISGHRSVSWYQQTPGQGLQFLFEYFSETQRNKGNFPGRFSGRQFSNSRSEMNVSTLELGDSALYLCASRAGERNEKLFFGSGTQLSVL.

This clone is a singleton in its sample. The chain employs TRBV4-2 and TRBJ1-1; 7 bases fit TRBD1. V trimming: 4 bases; J trimming: 1 base; junction bases outside the gene matches: 9. This CDR3 has 16 residues. The germline CDR1 and CDR2 sequences are LGHNA and YNFKEQ. CDR3 protein: CASSLRQGVANTEAFF. The CDR3 nucleotides read TGTGCCAGCAGCCTCAGACAGGGAGTCGCGAACACTGAAGCTTTCTTT.

The rearrangement links TRBV5-1 to TRBJ2-7; TRBD2 aligns across 16 bases. CDR3 size: 16 residues. The germline gives CDR1 SGHRS, CDR2 YFSETQ. V shed 4 bases, J shed 6 bases, and the junction held 7 bases outside the gene matches. CDR3 protein: CASSLGLAGGQGEQYF. The CDR3, as DNA: TGCGCCAGCAGCCTGGGACTAGCGGGAGGGCAGGGCGAGCAGTACTTC.

The rearrangement joins TRBV12-3 or TRBV12-4 to TRBJ2-7, with D perhaps matching TRBD2 (6 bases). V shed 6 bases and J shed 12 bases, with 15 bases lying between them. The CDR3 extends over 11 amino acids. The CDR3 here is CASSHGGDTYF. The CDR3 nucleotides are TGTGCCAGCAGCCACGGCGGGGATACGTACTTC.

This chain joins TRBV6-2 or TRBV6-3 and TRBJ2-5; D unclear. V was clipped by 5 bases and J by 1 base, with 8 bases between them. Looked up from germline, CDR1 is MNHEY and CDR2 is SVGEGT. The CDR3 is 13 amino acids. Written as DNA, the CDR3 is TGTGCCAGCAGTCTGACTGTCCAAGAGACCCAGTACTTC. It specifies CASSLTVQETQYF.

This clone is a singleton in its sample. This may arise from a read error, as a much more abundant clone is one base away. The rearrangement links TRBV4-3 to TRBJ1-3; perhaps TRBD1 as D (5 bases). Per germline, CDR1 LGHNA and CDR2 YSLEER. This CDR3 contains 16 residues. This CDR3 reads CARSRGVTDSGNTIYF. DNA of the CDR3: TGCGCCCGCAGCCGGGGGGTCACGGACTCTGGAAACACCATATATTTT.

As regards this clone: The junction differs from germline at one of its ends, possibly a read error. The gene calls are TRBV7-9 and TRBJ2-1; D might be TRBD2 (6 bases). Per germline, CDR1 SEHNR and CDR2 FQNEAQ (reference sequence). The CDR3 spans 11 residues. The DNA of the CDR3 is TGTGCCAGCAGCTTAAAGGGACTGGACCTCTTC. This gives the protein CASSLKGLDLF.

The chain uses TRBV5-8 and TRBJ1-2, with 7 nucleotides matching TRBD1. CDR3 length: 13 residues. Per the germline V gene, CDR1 is SGHTS and CDR2 is YDEGEE. V shed 5 bases and J 3 bases; nucleotides not matched to a gene: 4. The CDR3 loop is CASSEDRDYGYTF. The CDR3 nucleotides read TGTGCCAGCAGTGAAGACAGGGACTATGGCTACACCTTC.